A single sample is the source of the 23 T cell receptor beta chains below, sequenced in a study of blood T cells in healthy people across ages. Sample-barcoded 5' priming and a J-beta primer mix drove a second PCR of about 7 to 12 cycles. TCRdb re-derived calls from the 5' RACE reads in MiXCR, one entry per CDR3 protein. The sample lists fewer than 900,000 distinct CDR3 sequences, roughly 45% occurring once. Sequencing was done on a sample of blood. These TCRs come from an older woman in good health.

The rearrangement joins TRBV20-1 to TRBJ2-1, with 12 bases matching TRBD2. CDR1 and CDR2 (germline): DFQATT, SNEGSKA (reference sequence). The J segment lost 12 bases and the V segment lost 0 bases, leaving 6 bases of the junction unmatched. CDR3 size: 14 residues. The CDR3 DNA is TGCAGTGCTAGAGAGGGACTAGCGGGCCTCATGCAGTTCTTC. It yields the protein CSAREGLAGLMQFF.

This clonotype occurred a few times. The chain recombines TRBV7-9 with TRBJ1-1; D not resolved. In germline, CDR1 is SEHNR, CDR2 FQNEAQ (reference sequence). V was trimmed by 11 bases and J by 3 bases, leaving 13 bases between them. The CDR3 has 12 amino acids. CDR3 protein: CAGGKVDTEAFF. CDR3 nucleotide sequence: TGTGCCGGAGGAAAGGTTGACACTGAAGCTTTCTTT.

The chain joins TRBV29-1 to TRBJ2-7; 8 bases line up with TRBD1. J was trimmed by 1 base and V by 7 bases; bases with no gene match: 12. Germline V CDR1 and CDR2: SQVTM, ANQGSEA. The CDR3 spans 15 residues. The CDR3 is CSAGSRGRKSYEQYF. The CDR3 DNA reads TGCAGCGCCGGAAGCAGGGGGCGCAAGTCCTACGAGCAGTACTTC.

The rearrangement joins TRBV6-6 to TRBJ1-5; TRBD1 matches at 9 bases. CDR1 MNHNY and CDR2 SVGAGI come from the germline V gene (reference sequence). The CDR3 has 17 amino acids. V was pared by 6 bases and J by 0 bases, with 9 bases of the junction left unmatched. CDR3 DNA sequence: TGTGCCAGCAGCCCTCGAGGGGACAGGGTTAGCAATCAGCCCCAGCATTTT. This translates into CASSPRGDRVSNQPQHF.

The rearrangement links TRBV10-2 to TRBJ2-7; D unresolved. The CDR3 has 15 amino acids. The V and J ends lost 3 bases and 1 base respectively, with 13 bases between them. CDR1 is WSHSY and CDR2 is SAAADI in the germline V gene. CDR3 loop: CASSDVGADSYEQYF. In DNA, the CDR3 is TGCGCCAGCAGTGATGTGGGCGCCGATTCCTACGAGCAGTACTTC.

The chain combines TRBV4-2 with TRBJ2-1; 8 bases are a match to TRBD2. This CDR3 is 14 amino acids long. Germline V gene sequence: CDR1 LGHNA, CDR2 YNFKEQ. CDR3 sequence: CVGSVAGIGSEQFF. CDR3 coding DNA: TGTGTCGGCAGCGTAGCGGGGATCGGGAGTGAGCAGTTCTTC.

The V gene is TRBV2, the J gene TRBJ2-4; TRBD1 aligns across 8 bases. Germline loops: CDR1 SNHLY, CDR2 FYNNEI. CDR3 length: 15 residues. V was clipped by 0 bases and J by 9 bases; unmatched bases: 7. The CDR3 DNA reads TGTGCCAGCAGTGAAGCCTCGGCCACAGGGGGCATTCAGTACTTC. Translation gives CASSEASATGGIQYF.

V usage is TRBV12-3 or TRBV12-4 and J usage is TRBJ2-1, with 7 bases identical to TRBD1. V dropped 5 bases and J dropped 13; count of bases not matched to a gene: 17. The CDR3 has 15 residues. The CDR3 region has the DNA TGTGCCAGCAGTCCAACCAGGACAGGCCAAGAGACCCAGTTCTTC. Its protein is CASSPTRTGQETQFF.

This clonotype was recorded many times. The V call is TRBV5-1, the J call TRBJ2-7; maybe TRBD2 (5 bases). From germline, CDR1 is SGHRS and CDR2 YFSETQ. The V end lost 4 bases, the J end lost 2 bases, and 10 bases lay between the germline ends. The CDR3 consists of 13 residues. The CDR3 DNA is TGCGCCAGCAGCCGGCAGGAGGCCTACGAGCAGTACTTC. It specifies CASSRQEAYEQYF.

V gene TRBV25-1 combines with J gene TRBJ2-7, with 7 bases lining up with TRBD1. The V segment lost 5 bases and the J segment 2 bases; nucleotides outside the gene matches: 6. Germline loops: CDR1 MGHDK, CDR2 SYGVNS. CDR3 length equals 14 residues. For the CDR3, the DNA is TGTGCCAGCAGTAGAGAAGGGGGCACCTACGAGCAGTACTTC. This encodes CASSREGGTYEQYF.

The V and J genes are TRBV5-1 and TRBJ2-7; 7 bases line up with TRBD2. The V gene end was trimmed by 0 bases and the J gene end by 1 base; junction bases not matched to a gene: 4. The CDR3 covers 15 residues. CDR1 SGHRS and CDR2 YFSETQ come from the germline V gene. The CDR3 DNA sequence: TGCGCCAGCAGCTTGGCCTCTAGCGGATCCTACGAGCAGTACTTC. This codes for CASSLASSGSYEQYF.

This chain uses TRBV20-1 with TRBJ2-1; 11 bases line up with TRBD2. The length of the CDR3 is 17 residues. CDR1 and CDR2 from the germline V gene are DFQATT and SNEGSKA (reference sequence). Trimming took 0 bases from V and 0 from J; bases not matched to a gene: 4. This CDR3 reads CSARDTLAGGSYNEQFF. CDR3 DNA: TGCAGTGCTAGAGATACCCTAGCGGGAGGCTCCTACAATGAGCAGTTCTTC.

The table lists this clonotype with a few counts. This chain connects TRBV10-3 to TRBJ1-6; D gene ambiguous. The CDR3 spans 14 residues. Germline CDR1 is ENHRY and CDR2 is SYGVKD. The V end lost 0 bases, the J end lost 12 bases, and 12 bases lay between the germline ends. CDR3 in amino acids: CAISESSQAGPLHF. CDR3 sequence (DNA): TGTGCCATCAGTGAGTCGAGCCAGGCGGGACCCCTCCACTTT.

The chain employs TRBV27 and TRBJ1-2; 7 bases align to TRBD1. The CDR3 runs 16 residues. The V gene's germline CDR1 is MNHEY and CDR2 SMNVEV (reference sequence). The ends lost 3 bases at V and 4 bases at J; junction bases unmatched: 11. The CDR3 nucleotides are TGTGCCAGCAGTTTGTCGCAAACTCCAGGGGGCTATGGCTACACCTTC. Its translation: CASSLSQTPGGYGYTF.

The sample holds a few counts of this clonotype. V is TRBV2 and J is TRBJ2-7; the D call may be TRBD1 or TRBD2 (5 bases each). The CDR3 has 14 residues. Trimming removed 6 bases at V and 1 base at J, with 13 bases between. CDR1 is SNHLY and CDR2 is FYNNEI in the germline V gene. The CDR3 DNA reads TGTGCCAGCAGCCCCTGGGGGAATTCCTACGAGCAGTACTTC. Translation gives CASSPWGNSYEQYF.

V is TRBV20-1 and J is TRBJ1-1, with a tentative D call TRBD1 (5 bases). This CDR3 comprises 14 residues. Deletions cut 5 bases from V and 1 base from J, with 14 bases between. Germline lookup yields CDR1 DFQATT and CDR2 SNEGSKA (reference sequence). CDR3 nucleotides: TGCAGTGCTGATCAGGGTTTACAGAACACTGAAGCTTTCTTT. It codes for CSADQGLQNTEAFF.

The chain carries TRBV6-1 and TRBJ1-5; D uncertain. V was cut by 7 bases and J by 6 bases, with 13 bases left in between. CDR1 is MNHNS and CDR2 is SASEGT in the germline V gene. The CDR3 runs 13 residues. CDR3 in DNA: TGTGCCAGCACGGGTGTTACGGGTCAGCCCCAGCATTTT. Translation gives CASTGVTGQPQHF.

The chain couples TRBV28 to TRBJ2-1; D is possibly TRBD2 (6 bases). The CDR3 is made up of 15 amino acids. Germline assignment: CDR1 MDHEN and CDR2 SYDVKM. Trimming shortened V by 3 bases and J by 3 bases, and 12 bases separated the two germline ends. The CDR3 sequence is CASSFGGHIYNEQFF. The DNA for the CDR3 is TGTGCCAGCAGTTTTGGAGGGCATATCTACAATGAGCAGTTCTTC. Full variable domain (missing parts from reference TRBV28 and TRBJ2-1): DVKVTQSSRYLVKRTGEKVFLECVQDMDHENMFWYRQDPGLGLRLIYFSYDVKMKEKGDIPEGYSVSREKKERFSLILESASTNQTSMYLCASSFGGHIYNEQFFGPGTRLTVL.

The chain uses TRBV5-1 and TRBJ1-2; D gene unclear. Germline-derived CDR1 and CDR2 are SGHRS and YFSETQ. This CDR3 spans 12 amino acids. V lost 1 base and J 11 bases, leaving 12 bases between the germline ends. CDR3 residues: CASSLQDGQYTF. The CDR3 DNA sequence: TGCGCCAGCAGCTTGCAGGACGGCCAATACACCTTC.

Only a few counts were recorded for this clonotype. The chain is built from TRBV11-1 and TRBJ2-1; D remains unclear. The germline CDR1 and CDR2 sequences are SGHAT and FQDESV (reference sequence). V was clipped by 1 base and J by 6 bases, with 22 bases between them. The CDR3 extends over 18 amino acids. DNA for the CDR3: TGTGCCAGCAGCTTAGGCGCTCTAGGGCCCACGTTTAGCAATGAGCAGTTCTTC. It encodes CASSLGALGPTFSNEQFF.

This clonotype has just a few counts. The V call is TRBV28, the J call TRBJ2-3; the D is unclear. Germline V gene sequence: CDR1 MDHEN, CDR2 SYDVKM. This CDR3 is built from 11 residues. Trimming removed 8 bases at V and 6 bases at J, with 9 bases between. This chain's CDR3 is CASEAFDTQYF. For the CDR3, the DNA is TGTGCCAGCGAAGCTTTTGATACGCAGTATTTT. The whole variable domain, filled in from reference TRBV28 and TRBJ2-3, reads DVKVTQSSRYLVKRTGEKVFLECVQDMDHENMFWYRQDPGLGLRLIYFSYDVKMKEKGDIPEGYSVSREKKERFSLILESASTNQTSMYLCASEAFDTQYFGPGTRLTVL.

With regard to this clonotype: This may stem from a read error, because a much larger clone lies one nucleotide away. This chain joins TRBV5-1 and TRBJ2-7, with D possibly being TRBD1 (6 bases). The V end lost 0 bases, the J end lost 2 bases, and 12 bases lay between the germline ends. This CDR3 contains 15 residues. From germline, CDR1 is SGHRS and CDR2 YFSETQ. This CDR3 is CASSLGIGGPYEQYF. CDR3 DNA: TGCGCCAGCAGCTTGGGAATAGGGGGACCCTACGAGCAGTACTTC.

The CDR3: CATSRVGQGWADTQYF. The CDR3 nucleotides read TGTGCCACCAGCAGGGTTGGACAGGGGTGGGCAGATACGCAGTATTTT. The chain uses TRBV15 and TRBJ2-3; 9 positions agree with TRBD1. Per the germline V gene, CDR1 is LNHNV and CDR2 is YYDKDF (reference sequence). This CDR3 is 16 amino acids long. Germline trimming cut 3 bases from V and 4 bases from J; bases unmatched to any gene: 8.